This T cell receptor beta chain came from a study of T-cell reconstitution after alpha-beta-depleted transplantation in children. A library of TCRbeta sequences, prepared with unique molecular identifiers, was generated. A single record per CDR3 protein comes from TCRdb applying MiXCR to the PCR reads. The table lists 600,000 to 700,000 distinct CDR3 sequences, roughly 17% of them singletons. Germline lookup yields CDR1 MDHEN and CDR2 SYDVKM. After removal of 7 bases from V and 4 bases from J, the junction contained 9 bases not matched to a gene. CDR3 size: 14 residues. V and J are TRBV28 and TRBJ1-2, with 7 nucleotides matching TRBD1. This sequence originates from a human donor who donated a stem cell graft to a child with acute myeloid leukemia. Material: PBMCs from the stem cell graft donor, obtained from the stem cell graft. CDR3 nucleotide sequence: TGTGCCAGCATCAAGACAGGGCGGACCTATGGCTACACCTTC. Protein product: CASIKTGRTYGYTF.